The 17 T cell receptor beta chains presented below share a single source sample, sequenced in a study of blood T cells in healthy people across ages. A sample-barcoded 5' primer and a J-beta primer mix were used in a second PCR of roughly 6 to 11 cycles. Each CDR3 protein gets one entry after TCRdb re-called the 5' RACE reads with MiXCR. The sample has around 700,000 distinct CDR3 sequences, approximately 25% seen once; the top ten hold under 9.5%. Another study also made use of these data, one on T cells of mothers and their children.

The sequenced material came from blood. The receptors derive from a boy aged 5-17 years in good health.

The V gene is TRBV2, the J gene TRBJ2-5; TRBD1 agrees at 8 bases. The CDR3 runs to 15 residues. Germline CDR1 reads SNHLY; CDR2 reads FYNNEI. Trimming removed 4 bases from V and 11 bases from J; junction bases left unmatched: 15. The CDR3 sequence: CASSGGRDRRRGQYF. The CDR3 nucleotides are TGTGCCAGCAGTGGGGGCCGGGACAGGCGGCGAGGGCAGTACTTC.

This clonotype was observed a few times. V is TRBV10-3 and J is TRBJ2-4, with D possibly called TRBD1 or TRBD2 (5 bases each). V was shortened by 4 bases and J by 6 bases, with 13 bases between the two germline ends. CDR1 is ENHRY, CDR2 SYGVKD, per germline. The CDR3 is 14 residues long. The CDR3 DNA follows: TGTGCCATCAGTGGGGGGACCCCAGGAAACATTCAGTACTTC. Translation gives CAISGGTPGNIQYF.

This chain joins TRBV29-1 and TRBJ2-3; TRBD2 matches 13 bases. V shed 8 bases and J 0 bases; nucleotides not matched to a gene: 11. CDR1 SQVTM and CDR2 ANQGSEA come from the germline V gene. The CDR3 totals 17 residues. The CDR3 is CSCSGTSGDSSTDTQYF. CDR3 nucleotides: TGCAGCTGCTCCGGGACTAGCGGGGACTCGAGCACAGATACGCAGTATTTT.

This clonotype was counted only a few times. This chain uses TRBV20-1 with TRBJ2-7; a weak D match, TRBD2 (6 bases). CDR1 and CDR2 (germline): DFQATT, SNEGSKA (reference sequence). CDR3 size: 15 residues. V was cut by 3 bases and J by 7 bases, with 22 bases left in between. The CDR3 loop reads CSASYPGLDQGEQYF. CDR3 DNA sequence: TGCAGTGCTAGTTATCCGGGACTCGACCAAGGGGAGCAGTACTTC.

The chain couples TRBV29-1 to TRBJ1-4, with 8 positions matching TRBD1. CDR3 length equals 13 residues. From germline, CDR1 is SQVTM and CDR2 ANQGSEA. J gave up 7 bases and V 6 bases, and 7 bases lay outside the gene matches. The CDR3 DNA sequence: TGCAGCGTGATGACAGGGGTTGGTGAAAAACTGTTTTTT. This translates into CSVMTGVGEKLFF.

This chain uses TRBV7-2 with TRBJ2-3; 13 bases align to TRBD2. With V trimmed by 8 bases and J by 2 bases, 7 bases remained unmatched. The CDR3 runs to 16 residues. Germline-derived CDR1 and CDR2 are SGHTA and FQGNSA. The CDR3 DNA sequence: TGTGCCAGCTCCGGACTAGCGGGAGTTACCACAGATACGCAGTATTTT. It is translated as CASSGLAGVTTDTQYF.

This clonotype was seen at least ten times. V is TRBV11-2 and J is TRBJ2-5, with 8 bases fitting TRBD1. Germline V CDR1 and CDR2: SGHAT, FQNNGV. This CDR3 is built from 16 residues. With V trimmed by 5 bases and J by 2 bases, 10 bases remained unmatched. The CDR3 DNA is TGTGCCAGCAGCCCACGGGGGACAGGAATGCAAGAGACCCAGTACTTC. Translated: CASSPRGTGMQETQYF.

The CDR3 here is CASNTRGPGLFF. The DNA for the CDR3 is TGTGCCAGCAATACTAGAGGTCCGGGTCTGTTTTTT. The genes are TRBV12-3 or TRBV12-4 and TRBJ2-2, with D possibly TRBD2 on 5 matching bases. The V and J ends lost 7 bases and 14 bases respectively, with 17 bases between them. CDR3 length equals 12 residues.

This clonotype appeared a few times. The CDR3 DNA is TGCAGCGTAGCCGCCGCAGAGGAGGGGGGAAGCACAGATACGCAGTATTTT. Its protein is CSVAAAEEGGSTDTQYF. The chain has TRBV29-1 and TRBJ2-3, with D perhaps assigned TRBD1 or TRBD2 (6 bases each). From germline, CDR1 is SQVTM and CDR2 ANQGSEA. V was cut by 6 bases and J by 0 bases, with 22 bases left in between. This CDR3 spans 17 amino acids.

This clonotype was picked up a small number of times. The chain couples TRBV5-1 to TRBJ2-7; D tentatively fits TRBD1 or TRBD2 (5 bases each). Trimming cost V 2 bases and J 1 base, with 10 bases left between them. The CDR3 contains 14 residues. Germline V CDR1 and CDR2: SGHRS, YFSETQ. The CDR3 nucleotides read TGCGCCAGCAGCTTCCGGGACCCGTCCTACGAGCAGTACTTC. This encodes CASSFRDPSYEQYF.

This clonotype was detected only a few times. This chain links TRBV7-2 with TRBJ2-1; TRBD2 aligns across 8 bases. This CDR3 has 15 residues. The junction had 2 bases not matched to a gene; V was cut back by 4 bases and J by 0 bases. The V gene's germline CDR1 is SGHTA and CDR2 FQGNSA. This CDR3 is CASSSGRGSYNEQFF. In DNA, the CDR3 is TGTGCCAGCAGCTCCGGGAGGGGCTCCTACAATGAGCAGTTCTTC.

The J gene is TRBJ2-7, the V gene TRBV6-1; TRBD1 might be the D (7 bases). Trimming removed 6 bases at V and 1 base at J, with 13 bases between. Germline V CDR1 and CDR2: MNHNS, SASEGT. The CDR3 is made up of 14 amino acids. The CDR3 DNA sequence: TGTGCCAGCAGGACGGAGGGGGCATCCTACGAGCAGTACTTC. Its protein is CASRTEGASYEQYF.

The V gene is TRBV28, the J gene TRBJ2-5; the D is unclear. The CDR3 length is 13 residues. The V gene lost 5 bases and the J gene lost 2 bases, with 9 bases spanning the gap. Germline V gene sequence: CDR1 MDHEN, CDR2 SYDVKM. The CDR3 DNA is TGTGCCAGCAGTAACTCGGAGCAAGAGACCCAGTACTTC. Encoded protein: CASSNSEQETQYF.

On this clonotype: A junction end diverges from the germline sequence, so it may reflect a read error. This chain joins TRBV12-3 or TRBV12-4 and TRBJ2-3; no reliable D call. The CDR3 has 15 residues. CDR3 in amino acids: CASSNDPLNTDAQYF. The CDR3 DNA is TGTGCCAGCAGCAATGACCCCTTAAACACAGATGCGCAGTATTTT.

This clonotype was detected only a few times. The chain links TRBV2 to TRBJ1-2, with D perhaps TRBD1 (5 bases). CDR1 is SNHLY, CDR2 FYNNEI, per germline. The CDR3 length is 13 residues. V dropped 6 bases and J dropped 2 bases, with 10 bases sitting between them. The CDR3 region is CASRGTENYGYTF. CDR3 in DNA: TGTGCCAGCAGAGGGACCGAGAACTATGGCTACACCTTC.

The rearrangement joins TRBV7-9 to TRBJ2-2, with a possible D match to TRBD1 (6 bases). The CDR3 covers 14 residues. Germline V gene sequence: CDR1 SEHNR, CDR2 FQNEAQ (reference sequence). Trimming took 8 bases from V and 4 from J, leaving 14 bases between them. The CDR3 DNA reads as TGTGCCAGCCTAAGGGGGAAGGGCACCGGGGAGCTGTTTTTT. This gives the protein CASLRGKGTGELFF.

This clonotype was seen a handful of times. The chain carries TRBV28 and TRBJ1-2; D is uncertain. The V end lost 6 bases, the J end lost 4 bases, and 9 bases lay between the germline ends. CDR1 MDHEN and CDR2 SYDVKM come from the germline V gene. The CDR3 consists of 12 residues. The CDR3, as DNA: TGTGCCAGCAGGAACAGTTTCTATGGCTACACCTTC. It is translated as CASRNSFYGYTF.